This TCR beta chain stems from a study of cytomegalovirus exposure and HLA in healthy donors. Study results and caveats: Segments of the TCR beta V type were, in most cases, productive about 90% or about 30% of the time in an earlier analysis. Near-uniform donor sequencing depth was presumed by presence/absence analyses. A missense DCLRE1C variant was associated with V- and J-gene trimming of TCR beta chains in a later analysis, and an independent cohort replicated the association. With DRB1 most and HLA-C fewest, TCR association rates differed between HLA loci in a later analysis.

V shed 3 bases, J shed 10 bases, and the junction held 2 bases outside the gene matches. Germline loops: CDR1 SGHRS, CDR2 YFSETQ. The CDR3 is 12 amino acids. In this sample, this clone turned up a few times. Its antigen remains unknown. This PCR relied on a set of 60 Vbeta primers and 13 Jbeta primers. Data came from immunoSEQ multiplex PCR; TCRdb stores just in-frame clones and leaves some out. The repertoire consists of 150,000 to 200,000 clones, with roughly 79% occurring once and the leading ten covering around 3%. V usage is TRBV5-1 and J usage is TRBJ2-1, with TRBD2 matching over 9 bases. The clonotype comes from a male donor in good health and CMV-seronegative. Material: PBMCs. Written as DNA, the CDR3 is TGCGCCAGCAGCTATAGCGGGGGAGAGCAGTTCTTC. It encodes CASSYSGGEQFF.